This TCR beta chain stems from a study of cytomegalovirus exposure and HLA in healthy donors. Germline V gene lookup returns CDR1 SGHRS and CDR2 YFSETQ. The CDR3 contains 15 residues. V lost 4 bases and J lost 1, with 14 bases in between. The data were produced by immunoSEQ multiplex PCR, yet TCRdb's version contains in-frame clones alone and is incomplete. The table includes some 80,000 clones, roughly 94% detected once. The chain uses TRBV5-1 and TRBJ2-5; D unclear. The source is a woman aged 18-29 years in good health and CMV-seronegative. The material sequenced was PBMCs. The DNA for the CDR3 is TGCGCCAGCAGCCCCTGGTCGCTAGGCCAAGAGACCCAGTACTTC. This codes for CASSPWSLGQETQYF.